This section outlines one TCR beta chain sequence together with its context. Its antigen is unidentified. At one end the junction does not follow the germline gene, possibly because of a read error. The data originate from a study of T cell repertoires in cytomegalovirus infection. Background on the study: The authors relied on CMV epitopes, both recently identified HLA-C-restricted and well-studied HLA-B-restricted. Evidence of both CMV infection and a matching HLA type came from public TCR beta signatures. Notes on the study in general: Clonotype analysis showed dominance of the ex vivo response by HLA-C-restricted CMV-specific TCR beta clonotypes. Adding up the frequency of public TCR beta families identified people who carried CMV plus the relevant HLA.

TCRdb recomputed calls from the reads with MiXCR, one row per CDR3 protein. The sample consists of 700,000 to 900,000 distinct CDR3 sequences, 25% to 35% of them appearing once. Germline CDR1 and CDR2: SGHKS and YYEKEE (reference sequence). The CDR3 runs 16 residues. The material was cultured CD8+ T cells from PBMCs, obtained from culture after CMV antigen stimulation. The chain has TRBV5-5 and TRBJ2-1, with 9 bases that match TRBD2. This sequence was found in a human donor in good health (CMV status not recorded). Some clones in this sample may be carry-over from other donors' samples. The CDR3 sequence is CASSDLGGGAYNGQFF. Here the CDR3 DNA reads TGTGCCAGCAGCGATCTGGGCGGGGGGGCCTACAATGGGCAGTTCTTC. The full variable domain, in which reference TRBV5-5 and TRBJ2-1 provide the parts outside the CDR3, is DAGVTQSPTHLIKTRGQQVTLRCSPISGHKSVSWYQQVLGQGPQFIFQYYEKEERGRGNFPDRFSARQFPNYSSELNVNALLLGDSALYLCASSDLGGGAYNGQFFGPGTRLTVL.